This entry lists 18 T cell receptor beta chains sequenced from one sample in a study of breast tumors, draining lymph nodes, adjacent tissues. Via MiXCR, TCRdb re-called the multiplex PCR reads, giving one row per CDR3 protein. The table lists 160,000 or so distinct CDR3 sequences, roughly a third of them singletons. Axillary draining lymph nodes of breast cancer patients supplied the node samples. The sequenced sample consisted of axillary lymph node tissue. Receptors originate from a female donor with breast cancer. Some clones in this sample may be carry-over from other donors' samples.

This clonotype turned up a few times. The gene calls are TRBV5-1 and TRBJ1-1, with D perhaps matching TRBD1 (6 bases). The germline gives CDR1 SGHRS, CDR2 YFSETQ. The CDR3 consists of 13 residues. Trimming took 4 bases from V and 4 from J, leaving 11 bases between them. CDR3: CASSRDTGTEAFF. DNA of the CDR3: TGCGCCAGCAGCCGGGACACCGGCACTGAAGCTTTCTTT.

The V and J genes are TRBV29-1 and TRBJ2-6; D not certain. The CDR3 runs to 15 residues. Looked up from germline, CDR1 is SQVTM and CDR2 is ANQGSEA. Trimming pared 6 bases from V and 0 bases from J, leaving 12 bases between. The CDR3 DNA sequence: TGCAGCGTCCCCGGGCTGTGCTCTGGGGCCAACGTCCTGACTTTC. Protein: CSVPGLCSGANVLTF.

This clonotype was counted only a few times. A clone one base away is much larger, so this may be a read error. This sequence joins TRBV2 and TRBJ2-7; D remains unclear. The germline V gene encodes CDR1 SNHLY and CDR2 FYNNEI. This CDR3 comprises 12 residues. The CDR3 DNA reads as TGTGCCAGCAACCCCCCCCCCTACGGGCAGTACTTC. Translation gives CASNPPPYGQYF. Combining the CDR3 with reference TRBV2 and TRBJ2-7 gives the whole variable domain EPEVTQTPSHQVTQMGQEVILRCVPISNHLYFYWYRQILGQKVEFLVSFYNNEISEKSEIFDDQFSVERPDGSNFTLKIRSTKLEDSAMYFCASNPPPYGQYFGPGTRLTVT.

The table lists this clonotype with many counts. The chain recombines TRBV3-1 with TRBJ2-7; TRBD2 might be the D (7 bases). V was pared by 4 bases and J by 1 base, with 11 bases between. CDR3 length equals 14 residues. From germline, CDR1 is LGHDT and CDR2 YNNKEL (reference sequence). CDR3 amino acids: CASSLGGGSYEQYF. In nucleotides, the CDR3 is TGTGCCAGCAGCCTAGGGGGAGGGTCCTACGAGCAGTACTTC.

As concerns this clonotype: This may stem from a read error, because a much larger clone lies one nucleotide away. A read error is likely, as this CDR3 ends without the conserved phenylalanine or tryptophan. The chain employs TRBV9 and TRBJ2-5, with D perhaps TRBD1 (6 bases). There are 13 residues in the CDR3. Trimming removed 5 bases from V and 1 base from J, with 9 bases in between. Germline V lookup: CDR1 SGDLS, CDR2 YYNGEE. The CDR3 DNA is TGTGCCAGCAGAGGACAGAGCCAAGAGACCCAGTACTCC. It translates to CASRGQSQETQYS.

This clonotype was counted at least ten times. The DNA for the CDR3 is TGTGCCAGCAGCCAAGATGAGAGAATTTCACCCCTCCACTTT. Translating it yields CASSQDERISPLHF. The rearrangement joins TRBV3-1 to TRBJ1-6; no clear D gene. The CDR3 spans 14 residues. CDR1 and CDR2 from the germline V gene are LGHDT and YNNKEL (reference sequence). V dropped 0 bases and J dropped 9 bases, with 9 bases sitting between them.

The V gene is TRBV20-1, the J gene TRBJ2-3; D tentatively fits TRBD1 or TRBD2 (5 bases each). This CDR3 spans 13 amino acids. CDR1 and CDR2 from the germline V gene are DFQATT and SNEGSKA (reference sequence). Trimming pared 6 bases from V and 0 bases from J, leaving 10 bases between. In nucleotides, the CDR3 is TGCAGTGCCACAGGACTTAGCACAGATACGCAGTATTTT. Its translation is CSATGLSTDTQYF.

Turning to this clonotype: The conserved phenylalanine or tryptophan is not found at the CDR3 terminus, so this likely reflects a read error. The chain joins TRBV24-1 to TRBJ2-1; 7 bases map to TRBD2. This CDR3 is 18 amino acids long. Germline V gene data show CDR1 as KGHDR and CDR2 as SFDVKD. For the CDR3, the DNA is TGTGCCACCAATGATGATACGGGCGCGGGAGAGTCCTACAATGAGCAGTTCATC. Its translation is CATNDDTGAGESYNEQFI.

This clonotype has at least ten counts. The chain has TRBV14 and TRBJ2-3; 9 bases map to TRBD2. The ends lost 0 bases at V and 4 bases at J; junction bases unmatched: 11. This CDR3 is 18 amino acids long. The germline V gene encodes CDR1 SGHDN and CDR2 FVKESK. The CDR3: CASSQESALAGLADTQYF. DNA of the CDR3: TGTGCCAGCAGCCAAGAATCTGCGCTAGCGGGATTAGCAGATACGCAGTATTTT.

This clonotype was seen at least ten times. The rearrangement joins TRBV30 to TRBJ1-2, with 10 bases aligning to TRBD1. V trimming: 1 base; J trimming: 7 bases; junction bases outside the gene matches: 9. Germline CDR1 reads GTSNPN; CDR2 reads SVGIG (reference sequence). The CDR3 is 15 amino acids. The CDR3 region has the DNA TGTGCCTGGAGTGCAGGGGGACAGGGGAATACTGGCTACACCTTC. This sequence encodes CAWSAGGQGNTGYTF.

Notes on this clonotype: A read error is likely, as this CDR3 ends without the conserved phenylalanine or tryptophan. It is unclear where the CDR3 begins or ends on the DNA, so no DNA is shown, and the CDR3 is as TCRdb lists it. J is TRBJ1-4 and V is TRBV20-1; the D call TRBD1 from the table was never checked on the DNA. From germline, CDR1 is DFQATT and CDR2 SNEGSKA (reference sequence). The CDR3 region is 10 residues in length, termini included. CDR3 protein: CSARSGTPEA.

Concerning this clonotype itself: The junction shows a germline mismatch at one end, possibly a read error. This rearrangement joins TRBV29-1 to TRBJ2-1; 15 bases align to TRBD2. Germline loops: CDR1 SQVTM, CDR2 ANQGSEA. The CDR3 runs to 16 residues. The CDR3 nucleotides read TGCAGCGTACCGGGACTAGCGGGAGGATCCTACAATGAACAGCTCTTC. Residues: CSVPGLAGGSYNEQLF.

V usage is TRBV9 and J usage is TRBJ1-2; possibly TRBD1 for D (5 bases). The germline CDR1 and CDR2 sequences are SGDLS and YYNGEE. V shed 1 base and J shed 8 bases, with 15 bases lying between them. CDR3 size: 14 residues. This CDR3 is CASSVLQGAGGYTF. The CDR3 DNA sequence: TGTGCCAGCAGCGTACTTCAGGGTGCGGGAGGCTACACCTTC.

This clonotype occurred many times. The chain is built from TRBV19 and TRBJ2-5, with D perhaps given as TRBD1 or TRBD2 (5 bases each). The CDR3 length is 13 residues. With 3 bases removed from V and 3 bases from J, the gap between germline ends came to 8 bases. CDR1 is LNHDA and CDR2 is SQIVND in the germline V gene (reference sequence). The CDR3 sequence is CASSIWGKETQYF. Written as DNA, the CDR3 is TGTGCCAGTAGTATCTGGGGGAAAGAGACCCAGTACTTC.

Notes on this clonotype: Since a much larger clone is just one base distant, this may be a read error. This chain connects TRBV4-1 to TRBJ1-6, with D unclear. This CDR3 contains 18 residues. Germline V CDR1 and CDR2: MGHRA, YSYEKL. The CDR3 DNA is TGCGCCAGCAGCCAAGATCACTCGGATGGGGATTATAATCCACCCCTCCACTTT. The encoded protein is CASSQDHSDGDYNPPLHF.

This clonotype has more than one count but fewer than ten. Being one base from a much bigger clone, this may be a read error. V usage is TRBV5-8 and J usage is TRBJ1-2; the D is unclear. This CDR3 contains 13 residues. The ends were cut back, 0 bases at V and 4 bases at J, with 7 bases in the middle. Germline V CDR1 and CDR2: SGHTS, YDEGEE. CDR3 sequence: CASSLVSTYGYTF. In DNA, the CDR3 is TGTGCCAGCAGCTTGGTCTCTACCTATGGCTACACCTTC.

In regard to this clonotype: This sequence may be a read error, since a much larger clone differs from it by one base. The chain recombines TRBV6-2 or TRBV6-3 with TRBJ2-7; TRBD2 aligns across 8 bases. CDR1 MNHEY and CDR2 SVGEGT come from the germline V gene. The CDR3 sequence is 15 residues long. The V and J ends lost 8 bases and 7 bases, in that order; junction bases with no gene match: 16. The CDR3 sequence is CASDPTLGRGEEQYF. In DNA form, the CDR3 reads TGTGCCAGCGACCCTACCCTTGGGCGGGGGGAGGAGCAGTACTTC.

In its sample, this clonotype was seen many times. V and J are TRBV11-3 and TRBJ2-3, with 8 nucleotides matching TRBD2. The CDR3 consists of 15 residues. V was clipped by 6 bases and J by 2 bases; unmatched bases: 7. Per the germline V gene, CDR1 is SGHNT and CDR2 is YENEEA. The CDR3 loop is CASSPGGGPTDTQYF. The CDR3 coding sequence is TGTGCCAGCAGTCCGGGCGGGGGGCCCACAGATACGCAGTATTTT.